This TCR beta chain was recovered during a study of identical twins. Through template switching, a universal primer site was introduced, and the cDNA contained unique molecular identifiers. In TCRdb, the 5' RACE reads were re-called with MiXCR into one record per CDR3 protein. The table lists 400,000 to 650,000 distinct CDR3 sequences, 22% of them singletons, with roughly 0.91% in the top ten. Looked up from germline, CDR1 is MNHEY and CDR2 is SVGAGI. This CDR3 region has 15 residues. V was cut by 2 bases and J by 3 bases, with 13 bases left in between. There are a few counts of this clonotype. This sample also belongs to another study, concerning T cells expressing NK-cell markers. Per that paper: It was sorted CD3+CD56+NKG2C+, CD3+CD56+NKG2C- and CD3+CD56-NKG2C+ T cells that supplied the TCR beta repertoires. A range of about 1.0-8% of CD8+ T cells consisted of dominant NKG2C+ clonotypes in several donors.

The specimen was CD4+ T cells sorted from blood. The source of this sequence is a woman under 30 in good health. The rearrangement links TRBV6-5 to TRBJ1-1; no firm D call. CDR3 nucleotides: TGTGCCAGCAGTTACGCCTGGGGTGGTGACACTGAAGCTTTCTTT. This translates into CASSYAWGGDTEAFF.